A single T cell receptor beta chain is shown here with its context. Its antigen is unknown. This entry is derived from a study of cytomegalovirus exposure and HLA in healthy donors. Study-wide points: Sequencing depth across donors, presence/absence analyses assumed, was roughly uniform. CMV serostatus was the only recorded immune exposure for donors.

The ends were cut back, 4 bases at V and 4 bases at J, with 20 bases in the middle. There are 16 residues in the CDR3. Germline CDR1 reads SGHKS; CDR2 reads YYEKEE (reference sequence). Primers included in the PCR were 60 Vbeta and 13 Jbeta primers. Data came from immunoSEQ multiplex PCR; TCRdb stores just in-frame clones and leaves some out. The sample holds 100,000 to 150,000 clones; about 70% are singletons and the top ten take approximately 3.8%. The TCR comes from a woman aged 40 to 50 in good health and CMV-seronegative. V is TRBV5-5 and J is TRBJ1-1; D perhaps matches TRBD1 (5 bases). Sequencing input: PBMCs. CDR3 sequence: CASSPRREGMGTEAFF. CDR3 DNA sequence: TGTGCCAGCAGCCCTAGGAGGGAGGGGATGGGCACTGAAGCTTTCTTT.